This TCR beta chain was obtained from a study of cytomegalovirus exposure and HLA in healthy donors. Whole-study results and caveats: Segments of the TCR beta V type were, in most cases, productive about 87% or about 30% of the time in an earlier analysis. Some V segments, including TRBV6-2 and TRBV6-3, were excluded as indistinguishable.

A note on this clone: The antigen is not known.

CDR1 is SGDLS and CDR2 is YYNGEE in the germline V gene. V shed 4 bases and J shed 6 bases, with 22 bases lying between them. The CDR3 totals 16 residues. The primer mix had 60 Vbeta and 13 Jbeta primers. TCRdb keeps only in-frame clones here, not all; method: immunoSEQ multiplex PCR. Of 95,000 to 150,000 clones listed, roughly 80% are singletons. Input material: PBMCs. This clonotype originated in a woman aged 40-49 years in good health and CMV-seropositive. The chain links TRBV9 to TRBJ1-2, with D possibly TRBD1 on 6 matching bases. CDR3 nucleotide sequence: TGTGCCAGCAGCCCCCTAGATGGACAGCGTGCCCATGGCTACACCTTC. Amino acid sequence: CASSPLDGQRAHGYTF.